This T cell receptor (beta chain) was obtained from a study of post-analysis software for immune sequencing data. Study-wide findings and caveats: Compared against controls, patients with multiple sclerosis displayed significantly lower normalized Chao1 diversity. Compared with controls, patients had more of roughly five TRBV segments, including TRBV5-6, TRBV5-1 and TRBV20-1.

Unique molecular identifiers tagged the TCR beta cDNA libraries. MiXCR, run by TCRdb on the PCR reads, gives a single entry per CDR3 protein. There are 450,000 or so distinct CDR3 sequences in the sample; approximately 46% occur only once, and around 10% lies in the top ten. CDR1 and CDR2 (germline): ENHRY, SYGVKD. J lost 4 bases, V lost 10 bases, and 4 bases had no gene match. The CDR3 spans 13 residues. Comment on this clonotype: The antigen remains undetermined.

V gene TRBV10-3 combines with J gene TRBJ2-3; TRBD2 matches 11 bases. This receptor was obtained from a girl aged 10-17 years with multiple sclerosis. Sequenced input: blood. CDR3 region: CATSSGRPDTQYF. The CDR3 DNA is TGTGCCACTTCTAGCGGGAGGCCAGATACGCAGTATTTT.